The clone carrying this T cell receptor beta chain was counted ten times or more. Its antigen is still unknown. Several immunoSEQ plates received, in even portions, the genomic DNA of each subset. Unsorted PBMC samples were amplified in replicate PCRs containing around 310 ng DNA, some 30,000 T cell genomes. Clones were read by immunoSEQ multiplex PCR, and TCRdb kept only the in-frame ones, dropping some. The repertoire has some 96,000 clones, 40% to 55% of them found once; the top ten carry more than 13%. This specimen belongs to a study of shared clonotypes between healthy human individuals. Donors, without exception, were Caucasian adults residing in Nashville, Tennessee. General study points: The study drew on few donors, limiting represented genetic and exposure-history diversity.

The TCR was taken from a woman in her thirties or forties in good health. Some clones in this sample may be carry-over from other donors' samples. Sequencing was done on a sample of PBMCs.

The CDR3 DNA is TGTGCCAGCAGTTTAGGGGGCCTGACCTACGAGCAGTACTTC. Its protein product is CASSLGGLTYEQYF. The chain carries TRBV28 and TRBJ2-7; D may be TRBD1 (6 bases). V lost 2 bases and J 2 bases, leaving 10 bases between the germline ends. Germline loops: CDR1 MDHEN, CDR2 SYDVKM. This CDR3 contains 14 residues.